Below, 30 T cell receptor beta chains from the same sample are listed, as sequenced in a study of breast tumors, draining lymph nodes, adjacent tissues. TCRdb reprocessed the multiplex PCR reads with MiXCR, giving one entry per CDR3 protein. The sample lists 180,000 or so distinct CDR3 sequences, 25% to 40% seen once, with 4.3% in the top ten. Axillary draining lymph nodes of breast cancer patients supplied the node samples. The sample was axillary lymph node tissue. Receptor source: a female donor with breast cancer. Some clones in this sample may be carry-over from other donors' samples.

There are many counts of this clonotype. V is TRBV9 and J is TRBJ1-2; D uncertain. The CDR3 consists of 15 residues. The germline gives CDR1 SGDLS, CDR2 YYNGEE. Trimming left V 0 bases short and J 7 bases short, with 16 bases between. The CDR3 sequence: CASSVDGKGHSGYTF. The DNA for the CDR3 is TGTGCCAGCAGCGTAGATGGGAAAGGGCACAGTGGCTACACCTTC.

On this clonotype: An end of the junction does not agree with germline; a read error may underlie this. V is TRBV5-1 and J is TRBJ2-5; TRBD1 aligns across 11 bases. The CDR3 extends over 15 amino acids. CDR1 and CDR2 from the germline V gene are SGHRS and YFSETQ. In nucleotides, the CDR3 is TGCGCCAGCAGCTTCGGACAGGGGGCGCGAGAGGCCCAGTACTTC. It translates to CASSFGQGAREAQYF.

This clonotype was recorded many times. The chain couples TRBV3-1 to TRBJ2-3, with 7 positions matching TRBD1. Germline assignment: CDR1 LGHDT and CDR2 YNNKEL (reference sequence). Trimming removed 4 bases from V and 4 bases from J; junction bases left unmatched: 5. The CDR3 consists of 14 residues. CDR3 coding DNA: TGTGCCAGCAGCCTCGTGGGACAGCCAGATACGCAGTATTTT. It translates to CASSLVGQPDTQYF.

This clonotype was seen ten or more times. The chain uses TRBV5-4 and TRBJ2-5; D call uncertain. The V gene's germline CDR1 is SGHNT and CDR2 YYREEE (reference sequence). CDR3 length: 13 residues. The germline V and J ends were trimmed by 3 bases and 2 bases, with 8 bases remaining between them. The CDR3 sequence: CASSSRKQETQYF. DNA for the CDR3: TGTGCCAGCAGCTCCAGAAAGCAAGAGACCCAGTACTTC.

A word on this clonotype: The junction shows a germline mismatch at one end, possibly a read error. J is TRBJ1-2 and V is TRBV25-1; possible D gene TRBD1, 6 bases. The length of the CDR3 is 12 residues. Germline V gene data show CDR1 as MGHDK and CDR2 as SYGVNS. CDR3 amino acids: CASSATGPGHIF. The CDR3 coding sequence is TGTGCCAGCAGCGCAACAGGGCCTGGCCACATCTTC.

This clonotype showed up just a few times. This sequence joins TRBV20-1 and TRBJ2-2; the match to TRBD2 covers 15 bases. Germline V gene lookup returns CDR1 DFQATT and CDR2 SNEGSKA (reference sequence). CDR3 size: 15 residues. The J segment lost 8 bases and the V segment lost 3 bases, leaving 4 bases of the junction unmatched. CDR3 sequence: CSASRTSGRAGELFF. The CDR3 region has the DNA TGCAGTGCTAGTAGGACTAGCGGGAGGGCTGGGGAGCTGTTTTTT.

In regard to this clonotype: At one boundary the junction diverges from the germline segment, which might be a read error. This sequence joins TRBV20-1 and TRBJ2-7, with unresolved D. Germline V gene lookup returns CDR1 DFQATT and CDR2 SNEGSKA (reference sequence). This CDR3 region has 11 residues. The CDR3: CSPTQTYEQSF. The CDR3 nucleotides read TGCAGTCCCACGCAGACCTACGAGCAGTCCTTC.

This clonotype has ten or more counts. The V gene is TRBV3-1, the J gene TRBJ1-4; D is perhaps TRBD1 (5 bases). The V gene lost 4 bases and the J gene lost 3 bases, with 12 bases spanning the gap. The CDR3 extends over 15 amino acids. The germline CDR1 and CDR2 sequences are LGHDT and YNNKEL (reference sequence). CDR3 in amino acids: CASSPGTSANEKLFF. DNA of the CDR3: TGTGCCAGCAGCCCCGGGACTTCGGCTAATGAAAAACTGTTTTTT.

This clonotype has just a few counts. A clone one base away is much larger, so this may be a read error. Likely a read error: the CDR3 ends without its conserved phenylalanine or tryptophan. The chain recombines TRBV14 with TRBJ2-7; D gene unclear. The CDR3 has 13 residues. The V gene lost 4 bases and the J gene lost 3 bases, with 10 bases spanning the gap. Per the germline V gene, CDR1 is SGHDN and CDR2 is FVKESK. The CDR3 is CASSRALFYEQYS. DNA of the CDR3: TGTGCCAGCAGCCGCGCGCTGTTCTACGAGCAGTACTCC.

The V and J genes are TRBV20-1 and TRBJ2-3; the match to TRBD2 covers 8 bases. CDR3 length equals 12 residues. J was trimmed by 2 bases and V by 8 bases; bases with no gene match: 3. Germline CDR1 is DFQATT and CDR2 is SNEGSKA (reference sequence). CDR3 coding DNA: TGCAGTTTAGCGGGGTACACAGATACGCAGTATTTT. This codes for CSLAGYTDTQYF.

The CDR3 region has the DNA TGCAGTGCTGACGCGGTAGGGACAGGGGTTGGCAATGAGCAGTATTTT. Translated, it gives CSADAVGTGVGNEQYF. The chain combines TRBV20-1 with TRBJ2-3; the match to TRBD1 covers 10 bases. Trimming cost V 5 bases and J 11 bases; bases outside gene matches: 19. There are 16 residues in the CDR3. The germline V gene encodes CDR1 DFQATT and CDR2 SNEGSKA (reference sequence).

CDR3 coding DNA: TGTGCCAGCACCCCCCGGTGGGACACTGAAGCTTTCTTT. Its protein is CASTPRWDTEAFF. The V and J genes are TRBV12-3 or TRBV12-4 and TRBJ1-1; D unresolved. The CDR3 is 13 amino acids. V lost 7 bases and J lost 3, with 12 bases in between.

This clonotype was counted ten times or more. This rearrangement joins TRBV30 to TRBJ2-7, with TRBD1 as a possible D gene (6 bases). Trimming left V 5 bases short and J 0 bases short, with 17 bases between. CDR1 GTSNPN and CDR2 SVGIG come from the germline V gene (reference sequence). This CDR3 contains 15 residues. The CDR3 DNA sequence: TGTGCCTGGGTACCGGGACATCTGAGCTCCTACGAGCAGTACTTC. The encoded protein is CAWVPGHLSSYEQYF.

This clonotype has ten or more counts. The chain couples TRBV3-1 to TRBJ2-7, with 10 nucleotides matching TRBD1. V shed 4 bases, J shed 4 bases, and the junction held 7 bases outside the gene matches. Germline-derived CDR1 and CDR2 are LGHDT and YNNKEL (reference sequence). The CDR3 is 15 residues long. The CDR3 nucleotides read TGTGCCAGCAGCCCAGGGACAGGGGCTCGGTACGAGCAGTACTTC. Amino acid sequence: CASSPGTGARYEQYF.

This clonotype was found a few times. This CDR3 reads CASDPRRGGGETQYF. The CDR3 coding sequence is TGTGCCAGCGACCCCCGGAGGGGCGGGGGAGAGACCCAGTACTTC. The rearrangement uses TRBV6-2 or TRBV6-3 and TRBJ2-5, with 7 positions matching TRBD2. CDR1 is MNHEY, CDR2 SVGEGT, per germline. V dropped 8 bases and J dropped 4; count of bases not matched to a gene: 13. The CDR3 contains 15 residues.

This clonotype was detected a few times. The CDR3 DNA follows: TGTGCCAGCAGCGGGACTAGCGGGACAGCTTCACCCCTCCACTTT. It is translated as CASSGTSGTASPLHF. The chain recombines TRBV12-3 or TRBV12-4 with TRBJ1-6; 7 bases are shared with TRBD1. Trimming took 6 bases from V and 9 from J; bases not matched to a gene: 11. CDR3 size: 15 residues.

The chain couples TRBV28 to TRBJ1-3; D unclear. CDR3 length: 18 residues. The germline V gene has CDR1 MDHEN and CDR2 SYDVKM. Trimming removed 6 bases from V and 0 bases from J, with 21 bases in between. This CDR3 reads CASSPLGNMRSSGNTIYF. The CDR3 DNA sequence: TGTGCCAGCAGCCCCCTCGGGAACATGCGGAGCTCTGGAAACACCATATATTTT.

As concerns this clonotype: Without the conserved terminal phenylalanine or tryptophan, this CDR3 likely stems from a read error. The chain is built from TRBV25-1 and TRBJ2-5, with 9 bases fitting TRBD2. V lost 6 bases, J lost 2 bases, and 4 bases stayed unmatched. CDR3 length: 14 residues. Per germline, CDR1 MGHDK and CDR2 SYGVNS. CDR3 DNA sequence: TGTGCCAGCAGCTTGGGACTAGCTCAAGAGACCCAGTACGTC. This sequence encodes CASSLGLAQETQYV.

In its sample, this clonotype was seen a few times. The chain has TRBV27 and TRBJ2-1, with 8 positions matching TRBD2. The V and J ends lost 3 bases and 5 bases, in that order; junction bases with no gene match: 6. This CDR3 spans 15 amino acids. The germline V gene has CDR1 MNHEY and CDR2 SMNVEV (reference sequence). DNA for the CDR3: TGTGCCAGCAGTTTTGGAACTAGCGGCCACAATGAGCAGTTCTTC. Residues: CASSFGTSGHNEQFF.

The table lists this clonotype with many counts. The chain carries TRBV29-1 and TRBJ2-7, with a possible D match to TRBD2 (5 bases). This CDR3 spans 14 amino acids. Germline V CDR1 and CDR2: SQVTM, ANQGSEA. The V gene lost 3 bases and the J gene lost 4 bases, with 16 bases spanning the gap. The CDR3 DNA reads as TGCAGCGTTGAGGGAAAACTCCCGGGGTACGAGCAGTACTTC. This sequence encodes CSVEGKLPGYEQYF.

This clonotype was counted between two and nine times. The V and J genes are TRBV7-8 and TRBJ1-6, with no clear D. Per the germline V gene, CDR1 is SGHVS and CDR2 is FQNEAQ. With 3 bases removed from V and 7 bases from J, the gap between germline ends came to 10 bases. This CDR3 is 14 amino acids long. CDR3 in amino acids: CASSFLKQNSPLHF. DNA of the CDR3: TGTGCCAGCAGCTTTTTGAAGCAGAATTCACCCCTCCACTTT. Together with reference TRBV7-8 and TRBJ1-6, the CDR3 gives the full variable domain: GAGVSQSPRYKVAKRGQDVALRCDPISGHVSLFWYQQALGQGPEFLTYFQNEAQLDKSGLPSDRFFAERPEGSVSTLKIQRTQQEDSAVYLCASSFLKQNSPLHFGNGTRLTVT.

This sequence joins TRBV7-2 and TRBJ1-5; D might be TRBD1 (6 bases). Germline CDR1 reads SGHTA; CDR2 reads FQGNSA. CDR3 size: 16 residues. Trimming cost V 5 bases and J 2 bases, with 16 bases left between them. CDR3 sequence reads: CASSLGAGAGNQPQHF. The CDR3 bases are TGTGCCAGCAGCCTCGGTGCGGGGGCTGGCAATCAGCCCCAGCATTTT.

Ten or more counts support this clonotype. The chain recombines TRBV13 with TRBJ2-1; TRBD1 matches at 8 bases. The V segment lost 5 bases and the J segment 9 bases; nucleotides outside the gene matches: 6. CDR1 and CDR2 from the germline V gene are PRHDT and FYEKMQ (reference sequence). The CDR3 length is 13 residues. The CDR3 is CASSQDRGTEQFF. The CDR3 DNA reads TGTGCCAGCAGCCAAGACAGGGGTACTGAGCAGTTCTTC.

On this clonotype itself: One end of the junction does not line up with germline, which may come from a read error. The gene calls are TRBV2 and TRBJ2-7; D may be TRBD2 (5 bases). CDR3 length: 15 residues. Germline V gene lookup returns CDR1 SNHLY and CDR2 FYNNEI. CDR3 nucleotides: TGTGACAGCAGTGAAGCCGAGGGTTGGATCTACGAGCAGTACTTC. Translated: CDSSEAEGWIYEQYF. Full variable domain (outside the CDR3, taken from reference TRBV2 and TRBJ2-7): EPEVTQTPSHQVTQMGQEVILRCVPISNHLYFYWYRQILGQKVEFLVSFYNNEISEKSEIFDDQFSVERPDGSNFTLKIRSTKLEDSAMYFCDSSEAEGWIYEQYFGPGTRLTVT.

This clonotype has a count of ten or more. V is TRBV10-3 and J is TRBJ2-7; weak D call: TRBD1 (6 bases). Germline CDR1 and CDR2: ENHRY and SYGVKD. The CDR3 extends over 18 amino acids. V was shortened by 0 bases and J by 4 bases, with 22 bases between the two germline ends. This chain's CDR3 is CAISESSELQGWSYEQYF. The CDR3 coding sequence is TGTGCCATCAGTGAGTCGAGCGAGCTTCAGGGGTGGTCATACGAGCAGTACTTC.

This chain links TRBV18 with TRBJ2-3; 16 nucleotides align to TRBD2. Losses at the gene ends were 2 bases for V and 2 bases for J; bases not matched to a gene: 7. Germline CDR1 is KGHSH and CDR2 is LQKENI. This CDR3 comprises 19 residues. The chain's CDR3 is CASSPKGLAGGRVTDTQYF. DNA of the CDR3: TGTGCCAGCTCACCAAAGGGACTAGCGGGAGGGAGAGTCACAGATACGCAGTATTTT. Combining the CDR3 with reference TRBV18 and TRBJ2-3 gives the whole variable domain NAGVMQNPRHLVRRRGQEARLRCSPMKGHSHVYWYRQLPEEGLKFMVYLQKENIIDESGMPKERFSAEFPKEGPSILRIQQVVRGDSAAYFCASSPKGLAGGRVTDTQYFGPGTRLTVL.

The chain links TRBV29-1 to TRBJ2-5; the D is unclear. V was trimmed by 6 bases and J by 11 bases, leaving 16 bases between them. The CDR3 runs 11 residues. Germline-derived CDR1 and CDR2 are SQVTM and ANQGSEA. The CDR3 coding sequence is TGCAGCGTAGGGCCAGGATCTAAGCAGTACTTC. As protein: CSVGPGSKQYF.

This clonotype was counted at least ten times. V and J are TRBV30 and TRBJ1-5, with 7 bases identical to TRBD1. CDR3 length equals 14 residues. V lost 2 bases, J lost 9 bases, and 10 bases stayed unmatched. Germline V gives CDR1 GTSNPN, CDR2 SVGIG (reference sequence). The chain's CDR3 is CAWSTGAFNAPQHF. As DNA, the CDR3 is TGTGCCTGGAGTACAGGGGCTTTCAATGCGCCCCAGCATTTT.

Many counts were recorded for this clonotype. J is TRBJ1-2 and V is TRBV28; no reliable D call. Germline V lookup: CDR1 MDHEN, CDR2 SYDVKM. The V and J ends lost 5 bases and 2 bases respectively, with 15 bases between them. The CDR3 consists of 15 residues. This chain's CDR3 is CASSPGGSRNYGYTF. The CDR3 DNA sequence: TGTGCCAGCAGTCCCGGTGGCAGCCGGAACTATGGCTACACCTTC.

As to this clonotype: Given a much more abundant clone one base away, this may be a read error. The chain employs TRBV7-9 and TRBJ2-3, with TRBD1 as a possible D gene (5 bases). Near its end, the DNA agrees better with TRBJ1-5, so the J call may be wrong. There are 15 residues in the CDR3. Germline CDR1 and CDR2: SEHNR and FQNEAQ (reference sequence). Here the CDR3 DNA reads TGTGCCAGCAGCTCAGGGACGGTGGAAACAGATACGCAGCATTTT. This encodes CASSSGTVETDTQHF.